Listed below are T cell receptor beta chains from one sample, sequenced in a study. TCRdb reanalysed the RT-PCR reads using MiXCR and keeps one entry per CDR3 protein. The sample lists 550,000 to 750,000 distinct CDR3 sequences, 14% occurring once. Sequencing was done on a sample of memory CD4+ T cells from blood. The origin of the receptors is a female donor in good health, serving as a healthy control. The CDR3 runs from the conserved cysteine through the conserved F or W. The D gene is left open where the match is weak. Expanded clones get a size class; other rows say once, few or many, or leave the size out.

j_gene,v_gene,abundance,d_gene,CDR3nt,CDR3aa
TRBJ2-1,TRBV4-3,few,NA,TGCGCCAGCAGCATGACCTCGTGGGACAATGAGCAGTTCTTC,CASSMTSWDNEQFF
TRBJ2-1,TRBV7-2,many,TRBD2,TGTGCCAGCAGCCTAACTAGCGGGAGGGAAAATGAGCAGTTCTTC,CASSLTSGRENEQFF
TRBJ2-1,TRBV10-3,many,TRBD1,TGTGCCATCACCCCAGGGGACAGGTCCTACAATGAGCAGTTCTTC,CAITPGDRSYNEQFF
TRBJ1-1,TRBV28,NA,TRBD1,TGTGCCAGCAGTCTCCAGCCTCATCGGACAGGGTTGAACACTGAAGCTTTCTTT,CASSLQPHRTGLNTEAFF
TRBJ2-4,TRBV30,many,TRBD1,TGTGCCTGGAGTCGGACAGGGGGCTCAGGCATTCAGTACTTC,CAWSRTGGSGIQYF
TRBJ2-7,TRBV20-1,few,TRBD2,TGCAGTGCCCTTAAACCGGGACTAGTCTACGAGCAGTACTTC,CSALKPGLVYEQYF
TRBJ2-7,TRBV20-1,few,NA,TGCAGTGCTAGGCCTCAGGTCGTGGTCGATGGGGAGCAGTACTTC,CSARPQVVVDGEQYF
TRBJ2-5,TRBV20-1,few,NA,TGCAGTGCTAACTCGGGAGTGGAGACCCAGTACTTC,CSANSGVETQYF
TRBJ2-5,TRBV7-7,many,NA,TGTGCTAGCAGCTCCGGGGTGGGATCGGAGACCCAGTACTTC,CASSSGVGSETQYF
TRBJ2-1,TRBV7-9,few,TRBD2,TGTGCCAGCAGCGCTTCTAGCGGGAGTCACCTGTTCTTC,CASSASSGSHLFF
TRBJ1-6,TRBV6-2/TRBV6-3,NA,TRBD1,TGTGCCAGCAGCCGGATTGGAGGGGGCGCCAATAATTCACCCCTCCACTTT,CASSRIGGGANNSPLHF
TRBJ1-1,TRBV19,NA,NA,TGTGCCAGTAGTATTGGAAGCTATTATCCCTCCTCCCACACTGAAGCTTTCTTT,CASSIGSYYPSSHTEAFF
TRBJ2-2,TRBV29-1,many,NA,TGCAGCGTTGAGTCGGGGGCCAACACCGGGGAGCTGTTTTTT,CSVESGANTGELFF
TRBJ2-5,TRBV6-5,NA,NA,TGTGCCAGCAGTTACTCGAAGAGCAGCGGAGAGACCCAGTACTTC,CASSYSKSSGETQYF
TRBJ2-3,TRBV4-2,many,TRBD2,TGTGCCAGCAGCCCTCATGGGACTAGCGGAAGCACAGATACGCAGTATTTT,CASSPHGTSGSTDTQYF
TRBJ2-1,TRBV20-1,few,TRBD1,TGCAGTGCTGGGGGAGGGACAGGGCTGAATGAGCAGTTCTTC,CSAGGGTGLNEQFF
TRBJ2-2,TRBV7-9,NA,NA,TGTGCCAGCAGCATGGACCTCACCGGGGAGCTGTTTTTT,CASSMDLTGELFF
TRBJ1-1,TRBV20-1,NA,TRBD1,TGCAGTGCTAGAGAATTGGCACTGGACAGGAATGGACAGATGAACACTGAAGCTTTCTTT,CSARELALDRNGQMNTEAFF
TRBJ2-1,TRBV14,few,TRBD2,TGTGCCAGCACAAGGACTAGCGGGGATGGGAATGAGCAGTTCTTC,CASTRTSGDGNEQFF
TRBJ1-2,TRBV29-1,NA,NA,TGCAGCGTTGACAGGGGATCGGGCTACACCTTC,CSVDRGSGYTF
TRBJ2-1,TRBV7-2,NA,TRBD1,TGTGCCAGCAGCCCAGGGGGCCACTACGAGCAGTTCTTC,CASSPGGHYEQFF
TRBJ1-2,TRBV3-1,few,TRBD1,TGTGCCAGCAGCCAAGTTCAGGGGGTAACCTTC,CASSQVQGVTF
TRBJ1-4,TRBV6-5,NA,NA,TGTGCCAGCAGTTACTCGTGGGGATCTAATGAAAAACTGTTTTTT,CASSYSWGSNEKLFF
TRBJ1-4,TRBV6-5,NA,NA,TGTGCCAGCAGCCCCCACGGGGGAGGTTATGCAGGGAGGTCTGGAAAACTGTTTTTT,CASSPHGGGYAGRSGKLFF
TRBJ2-2,TRBV20-1,many,NA,TGCAGTGCTAGAAATTCGGGGCAGGGAGGCAACACCGGGGAGCTGTTTTTT,CSARNSGQGGNTGELFF
TRBJ1-1,TRBV6-6,many,TRBD1,TGTGCCAGCAGCGTGACAGGGGGGAACACTGAAGCTTTCTTT,CASSVTGGNTEAFF
TRBJ2-7,TRBV4-3,many,TRBD1,TGCGCCAGCAGCCTCAGAGACGGGACAGGCACCTACGAGCAGTACTTC,CASSLRDGTGTYEQYF
TRBJ1-1,TRBV15,few,NA,TGTGCCACCAGAGGGACGGGGAACACTGAAGCTTTCTTT,CATRGTGNTEAFF
TRBJ1-5,TRBV4-1,NA,TRBD1,TGCGCCAGCAGCAAACGACAGGGTAGCGATCAGCCCCAGCATTTT,CASSKRQGSDQPQHF
TRBJ1-5,TRBV6-1,NA,TRBD1,TGTGCCAGCAGTTACAATAGACAGGGAGTAGGCGCATACAGCAATCAGCCCCAGCATTTT,CASSYNRQGVGAYSNQPQHF
TRBJ2-1,TRBV7-9,few,NA,TGTGCCAGCAGCGAAGCCCTCACCCCGGGGTTCTTC,CASSEALTPGFF
TRBJ1-1,TRBV6-2/TRBV6-3,few,NA,TGTGCCAGCAGTTTAGGTTGGACTGAAGCTTTCTTT,CASSLGWTEAFF
TRBJ2-7,TRBV12-3/TRBV12-4,NA,NA,TGTGCCAGCAGTCTTCACCGCAAAGCCTACGAGCAGTACTTC,CASSLHRKAYEQYF
TRBJ1-1,TRBV2,NA,TRBD1,TGTGCCAGCACCCTAGACAGGGCGAACACTGAAGCTTTCTTT,CASTLDRANTEAFF
TRBJ2-6,TRBV9,few,NA,TGTGCCAGCAGCGTTCCTGTAGGGCATCAGACTGGGGCCAACGTCCTGACTTTC,CASSVPVGHQTGANVLTF
TRBJ1-1,TRBV5-1,NA,NA,TGCGCCAGCAGCCATCATGACAGAAGAAAGGGGGTGAACACTGAAGCTTTCTTT,CASSHHDRRKGVNTEAFF
TRBJ2-2,TRBV10-3,many,TRBD2,TGTGCCAGCAGACTGGGGGGGGACACCGGGGAGCTGTTTTTT,CASRLGGDTGELFF
TRBJ1-4,TRBV6-5,many,NA,TGTGCCACCCGGGACAATGAAAAACTGTTTTTT,CATRDNEKLFF
TRBJ2-5,TRBV20-1,few,NA,TGCAGTGCGAGCGGGCAAAAAGAGACCCAGTACTTC,CSASGQKETQYF
TRBJ2-1,TRBV7-9,few,TRBD1,TGTGCCAGCAGCTTAGTGACAGGGGGCAATGTCTTC,CASSLVTGGNVF
TRBJ1-2,TRBV12-3/TRBV12-4,few,NA,TGTGCCAGCAGCCACATAGGGCAGGGCAGCTATGGCTACACCTTC,CASSHIGQGSYGYTF
TRBJ2-3,TRBV5-4,NA,TRBD1,TGTGCCAGCAGCTTGGGGGACAGGGGGCTCGTGGATACGCAGTATTTT,CASSLGDRGLVDTQYF
TRBJ1-1,TRBV7-9,NA,TRBD1,TGTGCCAGCAGCTCCAGGGGGTTCATAGGGAACACTGAAGCTTTCTTT,CASSSRGFIGNTEAFF
TRBJ2-7,TRBV28,few,TRBD2,TGTGCCAGCAGTTCCTCCGGGACTAGCGGTCTCTACGAGCAGTACTTC,CASSSSGTSGLYEQYF
TRBJ1-5,TRBV12-3/TRBV12-4,NA,NA,TGTGCCAGCAGTTTTGGTCACGGGACACTTAATCAGCCCCAGCATTTT,CASSFGHGTLNQPQHF
TRBJ2-7,TRBV19,NA,TRBD1,TGTGCCAGTAGTATTGGACAGGCGAGCTCCTACGAGCAGTACTTC,CASSIGQASSYEQYF